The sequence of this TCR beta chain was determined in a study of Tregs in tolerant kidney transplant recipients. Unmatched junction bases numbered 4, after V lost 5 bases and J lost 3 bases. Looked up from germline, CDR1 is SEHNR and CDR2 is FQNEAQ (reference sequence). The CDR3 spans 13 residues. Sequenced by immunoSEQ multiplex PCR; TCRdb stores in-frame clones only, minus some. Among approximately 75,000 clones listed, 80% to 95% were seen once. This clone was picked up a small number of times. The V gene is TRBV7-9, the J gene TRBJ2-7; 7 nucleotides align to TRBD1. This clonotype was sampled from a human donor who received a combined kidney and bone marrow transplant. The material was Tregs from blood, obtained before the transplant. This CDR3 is CASSTGTVYEQYF. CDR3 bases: TGTGCCAGCAGCACCGGGACAGTCTACGAGCAGTACTTC.